The 32 T cell receptor beta chains presented below share a single source sample, sequenced in a study of cytomegalovirus exposure and HLA in healthy donors. The PCR had 60 Vbeta and 13 Jbeta primers. TCRdb's table, derived via immunoSEQ multiplex PCR, lists solely in-frame clones and lacks some. The data contain 95,000 to 150,000 clones, about 74% of them singletons. Sequencing used PBMCs. The receptors stem from a woman between 40 and 55 years old in good health and CMV-seropositive.

This chain uses TRBV5-5 with TRBJ2-7, with D unclear. V lost 3 bases and J 7 bases, leaving 17 bases between the germline ends. This CDR3 region has 14 residues. Germline V gives CDR1 SGHKS, CDR2 YYEKEE (reference sequence). The CDR3 nucleotides read TGTGCCAGCAGCTCCGAGTTTTCGGGTAGTGAGCAGTACTTC. This codes for CASSSEFSGSEQYF.

This chain connects TRBV7-2 to TRBJ1-5, with 9 bases that match TRBD1. Germline CDR1 SGHTA, CDR2 FQGNSA. The CDR3 totals 15 residues. V lost 5 bases to trimming and J lost 1 base; unmatched junction nucleotides: 3. The CDR3 region is CASSPDRGSNQPQHF. The CDR3 coding sequence is TGTGCCAGCAGCCCCGACAGGGGGAGCAATCAGCCCCAGCATTTT.

This clone showed up just a few times. This chain uses TRBV30 with TRBJ2-7; possible D gene TRBD1, 6 bases. Germline CDR1 reads GTSNPN; CDR2 reads SVGIG (reference sequence). The CDR3 runs to 13 residues. Trimming took 5 bases from V and 4 from J, leaving 15 bases between them. CDR3 sequence reads: CAWGTSGLYEQYF. CDR3 sequence (DNA): TGTGCCTGGGGGACAAGCGGCCTATACGAGCAGTACTTC.

The genes are TRBV5-4 and TRBJ2-5, with a possible D match to TRBD2 (6 bases). The J call may be in error: the DNA end matches TRBJ2-7 better. From germline, CDR1 is SGHNT and CDR2 YYREEE (reference sequence). The CDR3 is made up of 15 amino acids. The CDR3 DNA reads as TGTGCCAGCAGTCGGGGGACTGCGTCCTCCTACGAGCAGTACTTC. It yields the protein CASSRGTASSYEQYF.

This sequence joins TRBV5-6 and TRBJ1-2, with TRBD1 as a possible D gene (5 bases). Per germline, CDR1 SGHDT and CDR2 YYEEEE. The CDR3 has 13 residues. Trimming left V 5 bases short and J 8 bases short, with 16 bases between. The CDR3 sequence is CASRGQGMGGYTF. The CDR3 region has the DNA TGTGCCAGCAGAGGGCAGGGAATGGGAGGCTACACCTTC. The full variable domain, completed using reference TRBV5-6 and TRBJ1-2, is DAGVTQSPTHLIKTRGQQVTLRCSPKSGHDTVSWYQQALGQGPQFIFQYYEEEERQRGNFPDRFSGHQFPNYSSELNVNALLLGDSALYLCASRGQGMGGYTFGSGTRLTVV.

This clone was observed a few times. The gene calls are TRBV5-6 and TRBJ1-2; TRBD1 agrees at 7 bases. Germline V gene data show CDR1 as SGHDT and CDR2 as YYEEEE. CDR3 size: 13 residues. V trimming: 4 bases; J trimming: 4 bases; junction bases outside the gene matches: 4. Written as DNA, the CDR3 is TGTGCCAGCAGCCTGACAGGGAGCTATGGCTACACCTTC. This encodes CASSLTGSYGYTF.

V is TRBV5-1 and J is TRBJ2-1; 8 positions match TRBD2. CDR1 is SGHRS and CDR2 is YFSETQ in the germline V gene. The CDR3 contains 16 residues. V trimming: 4 bases; J trimming: 4 bases; junction bases outside the gene matches: 10. This chain's CDR3 is CASSPGGTRTYNEQFF. CDR3 nucleotides: TGCGCCAGCAGCCCGGGGGGGACGCGGACTTACAATGAGCAGTTCTTC.

This chain joins TRBV11-3 and TRBJ2-2; TRBD1 agrees at 8 bases. The J segment lost 0 bases and the V segment lost 4 bases, leaving 7 bases of the junction unmatched. The CDR3 is 17 amino acids. Per germline, CDR1 SGHNT and CDR2 YENEEA. The CDR3 bases are TGTGCCAGCAGCTCCCAGGGGGCGTCCCCGAACACCGGGGAGCTGTTTTTT. As protein: CASSSQGASPNTGELFF.

This chain uses TRBV6-1 with TRBJ1-5; TRBD1 is a possible D gene (5 bases). CDR1 MNHNS and CDR2 SASEGT come from the germline V gene. This CDR3 spans 14 amino acids. The V end lost 4 bases, the J end lost 4 bases, and 11 bases lay between the germline ends. For the CDR3, the DNA is TGTGCCAGCAGTGGGACAACCATTAATCAGCCCCAGCATTTT. The encoded protein is CASSGTTINQPQHF.

The rearrangement joins TRBV5-1 to TRBJ2-7, with D possibly being TRBD1 (6 bases). The germline CDR1 and CDR2 sequences are SGHRS and YFSETQ. This CDR3 has 16 residues. V was cut by 1 base and J by 4 bases, with 18 bases left in between. The CDR3, as DNA: TGCGCCAGCAGCTTGTCGACCGGGACGAGGGGGTACGAGCAGTACTTC. Residues: CASSLSTGTRGYEQYF.

This sequence joins TRBV7-2 and TRBJ2-1, with TRBD2 matching 7 bases. The CDR3 totals 13 residues. Germline V CDR1 and CDR2: SGHTA, FQGNSA. The V and J ends lost 5 bases and 10 bases, in that order; junction bases with no gene match: 8. CDR3 region: CASSTFYGGEQFF. CDR3 sequence (DNA): TGTGCCAGCAGCACCTTCTACGGGGGGGAGCAGTTCTTC.

The rearrangement uses TRBV4-1 and TRBJ2-1, with 14 bases aligning to TRBD2. The V and J ends lost 5 bases and 7 bases, in that order; junction bases with no gene match: 7. The germline CDR1 and CDR2 sequences are MGHRA and YSYEKL. The CDR3 length is 16 residues. CDR3 bases: TGCGCCAGCAGCGAGACTAGCGGGAGGGCCCGAAATGAGCAGTTCTTC. It yields the protein CASSETSGRARNEQFF.

The J gene is TRBJ2-2, the V gene TRBV2, with a possible D match to TRBD2 (6 bases). Per the germline V gene, CDR1 is SNHLY and CDR2 is FYNNEI. The germline V and J ends were trimmed by 4 bases and 7 bases, with 13 bases remaining between them. This CDR3 has 14 residues. The CDR3 bases are TGTGCCAGCAGTGGGGAACATAGCGGCGGGGAGCTGTTTTTT. Its protein is CASSGEHSGGELFF.

Only a few counts were recorded for this clone. The rearrangement joins TRBV25-1 to TRBJ1-5; D unresolved. Trimming pared 8 bases from V and 3 bases from J, leaving 14 bases between. CDR1 is MGHDK and CDR2 is SYGVNS in the germline V gene. This CDR3 region has 14 residues. The CDR3 region has the DNA TGTGCCAGCGCCTTGGACGGGGACAATCAGCCCCAGCATTTT. As protein: CASALDGDNQPQHF.

The chain employs TRBV9 and TRBJ2-5; 7 positions agree with TRBD2. V was pared by 3 bases and J by 0 bases, with 8 bases of the junction left unmatched. Germline values: CDR1 SGDLS, CDR2 YYNGEE. CDR3 length equals 16 residues. The chain's CDR3 is CASSGLPGGYQETQYF. The CDR3 bases are TGTGCCAGCAGCGGCCTCCCCGGGGGGTACCAAGAGACCCAGTACTTC.

The chain uses TRBV7-8 and TRBJ2-3; 7 bases map to TRBD1. Germline V lookup: CDR1 SGHVS, CDR2 FQNEAQ. CDR3 length equals 16 residues. The V gene end was trimmed by 1 base and the J gene end by 2 bases; junction bases not matched to a gene: 6. The CDR3 coding sequence is TGTGCCAGCAGCTTAGTGGGACAGACTTCCACAGATACGCAGTATTTT. Its protein product is CASSLVGQTSTDTQYF.

The V and J genes are TRBV7-7 and TRBJ1-2; unclear D gene. Germline V gives CDR1 SSHAT, CDR2 FNYEAQ (reference sequence). This CDR3 is built from 11 residues. Here the CDR3 reads CAGCGNYGYTF. For the CDR3, the DNA is TGTGCTGGGTGCGGGAACTATGGCTACACCTTC.

In the case of this clone: One junction end disagrees with the germline gene, perhaps due to a read error. Other DNA sequences within the sample encode an identical CDR3. This chain joins TRBV5-1 and TRBJ1-6; 8 bases agree with TRBD1. The germline V gene has CDR1 SGHRS and CDR2 YFSETQ. CDR3 size: 14 residues. The CDR3 is CASSPQGGNSPLHF. The CDR3 DNA reads TGCGCCAGCAGCCCACAGGGGGGGAATTCCCCCCTCCACTTT. Based on the CDR3 plus reference TRBV5-1 and TRBJ1-6, the full variable domain is KAGVTQTPRYLIKTRGQQVTLSCSPISGHRSVSWYQQTPGQGLQFLFEYFSETQRNKGNFPGRFSGRQFSNSRSEMNVSTLELGDSALYLCASSPQGGNSPLHFGNGTRLTVT.

V and J are TRBV10-3 and TRBJ1-5; D unclear. Trimming removed 6 bases at V and 0 bases at J, with 15 bases between. The CDR3 totals 16 residues. CDR1 ENHRY and CDR2 SYGVKD come from the germline V gene. CDR3: CAISLDRDHSNQPQHF. The CDR3 DNA reads TGTGCCATCAGCCTCGATCGGGATCATAGCAATCAGCCCCAGCATTTT.

V usage is TRBV5-1 and J usage is TRBJ1-1; unclear D gene. V lost 5 bases, J lost 1 base, and 15 bases lay in between. This CDR3 comprises 15 residues. Germline lookup yields CDR1 SGHRS and CDR2 YFSETQ. DNA for the CDR3: TGCGCCAGCAGGCAAGTTATTCAGGCGAACACTGAAGCTTTCTTT. This encodes CASRQVIQANTEAFF.

The V and J genes are TRBV7-9 and TRBJ2-3; D is unresolved. The CDR3 extends over 14 amino acids. The germline gives CDR1 SEHNR, CDR2 FQNEAQ (reference sequence). The V end lost 5 bases, the J end lost 0 bases, and 9 bases lay between the germline ends. The CDR3 nucleotides are TGTGCCAGCAGCCGCCTAGACAGCACAGATACGCAGTATTTT. This codes for CASSRLDSTDTQYF.

J is TRBJ2-3 and V is TRBV5-4, with 8 nucleotides matching TRBD2. After removal of 4 bases from V and 6 bases from J, the junction contained 10 bases not matched to a gene. The CDR3 has 15 residues. Germline lookup yields CDR1 SGHNT and CDR2 YYREEE (reference sequence). The CDR3 protein is CASSLSGTRLDTQYF. DNA for the CDR3: TGTGCCAGCAGCCTGTCCGGGACTAGGCTCGATACGCAGTATTTT. The full variable domain, rest sourced from reference TRBV5-4 and TRBJ2-3, is ETGVTQSPTHLIKTRGQQVTLRCSSQSGHNTVSWYQQALGQGPQFIFQYYREEENGRGNFPPRFSGLQFPNYSSELNVNALELDDSALYLCASSLSGTRLDTQYFGPGTRLTVL.

The rearrangement uses TRBV7-3 and TRBJ2-1, with D uncertain. Germline CDR1 reads SGHTA; CDR2 reads FQGTGA. Trimming took 3 bases from V and 0 from J, leaving 9 bases between them. The CDR3 covers 15 residues. In DNA, the CDR3 is TGTGCCAGCAGCTTCGCCCTGAGCTCCTACAATGAGCAGTTCTTC. It specifies CASSFALSSYNEQFF.

The chain couples TRBV18 to TRBJ1-5; TRBD1 matches 8 bases. Germline V gives CDR1 KGHSH, CDR2 LQKENI. The V gene end was trimmed by 4 bases and the J gene end by 2 bases; junction bases not matched to a gene: 1. The CDR3 contains 14 residues. The CDR3 DNA reads TGTGCCAGCTCACAGACAGGGGGCAATCAGCCCCAGCATTTT. Translation gives CASSQTGGNQPQHF.

The rearrangement links TRBV5-4 to TRBJ2-5; the match to TRBD2 covers 7 bases. CDR1 is SGHNT and CDR2 is YYREEE in the germline V gene (reference sequence). The CDR3 runs 13 residues. With V trimmed by 5 bases and J by 1 base, 2 bases remained unmatched. The CDR3 region has the DNA TGTGCCAGCAGGCGGGAGTTCCAAGAGACCCAGTACTTC. Translated, it gives CASRREFQETQYF.

The chain combines TRBV12-5 with TRBJ2-1, with TRBD1 identical over 9 bases. CDR3 size: 14 residues. V lost 1 base, J lost 10 bases, and 5 bases stayed unmatched. Germline CDR1 and CDR2: LGHNT and FRNRAP. The CDR3 spells CASGLGGTGMEQFF. The CDR3 DNA reads TGTGCTAGTGGTTTGGGGGGGACAGGGATGGAGCAGTTCTTC.

The chain links TRBV5-6 to TRBJ2-7; 9 bases are a match to TRBD1. The CDR3 sequence is 14 residues long. CDR1 is SGHDT and CDR2 is YYEEEE in the germline V gene. V was pared by 1 base and J by 4 bases, with 3 bases of the junction left unmatched. The CDR3 sequence is CASSLYRGLYEQYF. CDR3 DNA: TGTGCCAGCAGCTTGTACAGGGGGCTTTACGAGCAGTACTTC.

The CDR3 nucleotides are TGTGCCAGCAGCACGAGACAGGGGGCACGCAATCAGCCCCAGCATTTT. The encoded protein is CASSTRQGARNQPQHF. The chain couples TRBV9 to TRBJ1-5; TRBD1 matches 10 bases. The CDR3 is 16 amino acids. J gave up 2 bases and V 4 bases, and 6 bases lay outside the gene matches. The V gene's germline CDR1 is SGDLS and CDR2 YYNGEE. Variable domain in full (rest from reference TRBV9 and TRBJ1-5): DSGVTQTPKHLITATGQRVTLRCSPRSGDLSVYWYQQSLDQGLQFLIQYYNGEERAKGNILERFSAQQFPDLHSELNLSSLELGDSALYFCASSTRQGARNQPQHFGDGTRLSIL.

This clone occurred once. The CDR3 spells CASSSLGSTEAFF. DNA of the CDR3: TGTGCCAGCAGCTCCCTCGGGAGCACTGAAGCTTTCTTT. The chain combines TRBV11-3 with TRBJ1-1, with unresolved D. Trimming took 4 bases from V and 4 from J, leaving 10 bases between them. The germline gives CDR1 SGHNT, CDR2 YENEEA. The CDR3 extends over 13 amino acids.

The chain carries TRBV30 and TRBJ1-5; D may be TRBD1 (6 bases). Germline V gene lookup returns CDR1 GTSNPN and CDR2 SVGIG (reference sequence). The germline V and J ends were trimmed by 7 bases and 5 bases, with 21 bases remaining between them. The CDR3 is 15 amino acids. In DNA, the CDR3 is TGTGCCTATCCTCTAAGGGGGGGGGCATATCAGCCCCAGCATTTT. Translation: CAYPLRGGAYQPQHF.

A few counts support this clone. The V gene is TRBV6-1, the J gene TRBJ2-1; tentatively, D is TRBD2 (5 bases). This CDR3 is 15 amino acids long. V lost 3 bases and J 0 bases, leaving 9 bases between the germline ends. The V gene's germline CDR1 is MNHNS and CDR2 SASEGT. The CDR3 region is CASSDGESSYNEQFF. The CDR3 DNA reads TGTGCCAGCAGTGACGGGGAAAGCTCCTACAATGAGCAGTTCTTC.

J is TRBJ2-6 and V is TRBV5-4, with D maybe TRBD2 (5 bases). The CDR3 length is 16 residues. Germline assignment: CDR1 SGHNT and CDR2 YYREEE (reference sequence). The V end was cut by 4 bases, the J end by 0 bases, with 11 bases between. CDR3 sequence: CASSREWSSGANVLTF. The CDR3 coding sequence is TGTGCCAGCAGCCGGGAATGGAGCTCTGGGGCCAACGTCCTGACTTTC.